Given below is one T cell receptor (beta chain) in context. Its antigen is unknown. No much larger clonotype is one base removed from it; base qualities were not supplied. V and J are trimmed by 4 bases and 5 bases, and the gene matches miss 3 bases of the junction. CDR3 length: 12 amino acids, cysteine to phenylalanine. This entry keeps only the CDR3 DNA: 36 bases, framed from base 1. The entry originates in a study of Ad26.COV2.S vaccination and SARS-CoV-2 variants (dated by TCRdb to the early 2020s). Context from the whole study: Donors in the vaccine arm were drawn from COV1001, a multicentre, randomized, double-blind, placebo-controlled phase I-IIa trial testing Ad26.COV2.S in healthy adults. Ad26.COV2.S was administered intramuscularly at 5 x 10^10 or 1 x 10^11 viral particles, either as a single shot or as two shots given 56 days apart. The specificity and breadth of SARS-CoV-2-reactive T cell receptors after Ad26.COV2.S vaccination were assessed by TCRbeta repertoire sequencing. The TCR-sequenced set comprised around 30 samples: 19 Ad26.COV2.S vaccine recipients, 5 placebo recipients and 8 SARS-CoV-2 convalescent individuals. Trial participants were randomized into five groups of five, in which low-dose or high-dose Ad26.COV2.S was given once or twice, or placebo was given on both occasions. Throughout the experiments and outcome assessment, investigators stayed blinded to trial group allocation.

Beyond this particular receptor, the publication reports: The study was not powered to compare responses between vaccine doses or regimens. Vaccine and placebo recipients had similar non-spike TCR breadth, a finding consistent with the vaccine containing only spike. It was noted by the authors that total T cell responses may have been underestimated by the TCR breadth and depth analyses. Ad26.COV2.S recipients had higher spike-specific TCR breadth than placebo recipients (P = 0.0014). Substantial breadth of spike-specific CD8+ and CD4+ T cell responses was reported after vaccination.

TCRbeta CDR3 regions were sequenced with the immunoSEQ Assay. After extraction, genomic DNA underwent amplification by bias-controlled multiplex PCR, followed by high-throughput sequencing. Turning to the authors' computational methods: To quantify the absolute abundance of every unique TCRbeta CDR3 region, sequences were collapsed and filtered. T cell fraction was estimated by normalization of TCRbeta template counts to usable DNA, with usable DNA being measured through amplification of reference genes present in all nucleated cells. Repertoire TCRs were annotated as SARS-CoV-2-specific when V gene, CDR3 amino acid sequence and J gene were exactly matched to a known reactive TCR set. The reference SARS-CoV-2 TCR set was derived from MIRA and filtered for enrichment in COVID-19-positive ImmuneCODE repertoires, a step that removed public or cross-reactive TCRs. Based on the MIRA antigens, annotated TCRs were further analysed at the level of specific ORF or position within ORF. Depth was the summed frequency of annotated unique rearrangements, while breadth was defined as annotated unique rearrangements over total unique productive rearrangements. TCR breadth was compared between groups using two-sided Wilcoxon rank-sum tests. TCRdb took this table from immuneACCESS and kept in-frame rearrangements with V and J called. Such tables lack part of the clones; where checked against another copy, unresolved V genes explain under half of the gap, and the rest is unexplained. V and J calls plus clone size are reproduced from that table; the DNA served to infer D and trimming. This sample holds fewer than 600,000 clones; approximately 90% were observed only once. Of the sample, 1.5% to 2% falls within the top ten clones.

Reading the label with the study, this specimen's treatment or condition is: around 19 received Ad26.COV2.S at low or high dose, single or two shots; roughly five received placebo; per-sample allocation not given. Repertoires of vaccine and placebo recipients were sequenced from samples taken on day 63 after the first injection. Cohort 1b enrolled about two dozen adults aged 18-55 years at a single site in Boston, USA, between 29 July and 7 August 2020. Ad26.COV2.S was a replication-incompetent adenovirus type 26 vector that expressed a prefusion-stabilized SARS-CoV-2 spike protein derived from the original Wuhan strain.

The material was peripheral blood, obtained in a trial of Ad26.COV2.S vaccine versus placebo. The TCR comes from a person between 18 and 60 years old who received the Ad26.COV2.S COVID-19 vaccine or a placebo. This receptor chain uses TRBV5-3 and TRBJ2-7, with 7 central nucleotides matching TRBD1. TRBV5-3 is identified as an open reading frame with a role that is uncertain. CDR3 reads: CARSPDRDEQYF. The sequenced DNA is TGTGCCAGAAGCCCCGACAGGGACGAGCAGTACTTC.